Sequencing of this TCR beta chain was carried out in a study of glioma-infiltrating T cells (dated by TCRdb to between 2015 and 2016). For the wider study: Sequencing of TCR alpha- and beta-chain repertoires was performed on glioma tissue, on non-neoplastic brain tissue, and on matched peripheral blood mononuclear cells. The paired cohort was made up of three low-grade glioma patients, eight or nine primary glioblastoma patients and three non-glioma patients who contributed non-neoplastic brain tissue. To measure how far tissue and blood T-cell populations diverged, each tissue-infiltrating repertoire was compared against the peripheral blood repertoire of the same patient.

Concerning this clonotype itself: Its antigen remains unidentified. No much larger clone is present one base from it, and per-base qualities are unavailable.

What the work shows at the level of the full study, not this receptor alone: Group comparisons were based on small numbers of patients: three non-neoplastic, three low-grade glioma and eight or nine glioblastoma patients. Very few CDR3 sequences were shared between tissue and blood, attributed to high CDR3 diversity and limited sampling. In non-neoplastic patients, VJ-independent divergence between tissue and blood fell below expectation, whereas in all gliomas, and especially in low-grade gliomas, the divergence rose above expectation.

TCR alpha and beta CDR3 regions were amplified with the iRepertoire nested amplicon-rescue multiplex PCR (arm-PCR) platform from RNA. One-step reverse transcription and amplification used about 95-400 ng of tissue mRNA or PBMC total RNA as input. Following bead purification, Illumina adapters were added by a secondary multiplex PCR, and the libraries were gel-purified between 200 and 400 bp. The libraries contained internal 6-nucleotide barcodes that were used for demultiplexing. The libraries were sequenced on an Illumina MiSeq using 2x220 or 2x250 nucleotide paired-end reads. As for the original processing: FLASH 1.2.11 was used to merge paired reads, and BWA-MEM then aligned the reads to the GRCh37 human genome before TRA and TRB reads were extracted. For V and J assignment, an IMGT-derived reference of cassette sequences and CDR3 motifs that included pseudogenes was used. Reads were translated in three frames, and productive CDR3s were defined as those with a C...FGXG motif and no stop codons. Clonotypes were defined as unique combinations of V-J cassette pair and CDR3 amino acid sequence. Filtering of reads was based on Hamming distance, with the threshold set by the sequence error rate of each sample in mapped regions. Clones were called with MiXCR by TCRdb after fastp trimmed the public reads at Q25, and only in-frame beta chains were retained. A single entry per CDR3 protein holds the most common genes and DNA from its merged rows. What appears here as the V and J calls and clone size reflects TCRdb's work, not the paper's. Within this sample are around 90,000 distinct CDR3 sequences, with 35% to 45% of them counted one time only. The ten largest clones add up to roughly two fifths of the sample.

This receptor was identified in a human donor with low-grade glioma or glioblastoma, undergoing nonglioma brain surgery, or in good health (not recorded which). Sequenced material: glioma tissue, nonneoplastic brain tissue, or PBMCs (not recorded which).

CDR3 loop: CATSRDARGRKTQYF. The nucleotide sequence is TGTGCCACCAGCAGAGATGCTAGGGGTAGAAAGACCCAGTACTTC. The chain is assembled from TRBV15 and TRBJ2-5; the D region possibly corresponds to TRBD1 (5 bases align). The CDR3 runs 15 amino acids, cysteine and phenylalanine included. Of all the DNA, just the CDR3 is kept, 45 bases in frame from base 1. For CDR1 and CDR2, the germline V gene (reference sequence) lists LNHNV and YYDKDF. Cut back by 0 bases and 6 bases, the V and J ends lie 14 bases apart.